These 19 T cell receptor beta chains share one sample of origin, sequenced in a study of blood T cell repertoires in COVID-19. Sequenced by immunoSEQ multiplex PCR; TCRdb stores in-frame clones only, minus some. The sample shows about 320,000 clones, 80% to 90% of them seen only once. Sequenced input: PBMCs or T cells enriched from blood (not recorded which). The source of these receptors is a man aged 25-45 years who had recovered from COVID-19.

The rearrangement uses TRBV9 and TRBJ1-1, with D perhaps matching TRBD1 (6 bases). Per germline, CDR1 SGDLS and CDR2 YYNGEE. Trimming stripped 2 bases from V and 1 base from J, with 15 bases between. CDR3 size: 16 residues. The CDR3 nucleotides read TGTGCCAGCAGCGTCGTTCAGGGGTCGGCGAACACTGAAGCTTTCTTT. Translation: CASSVVQGSANTEAFF.

A single count supports this clone. This chain uses TRBV19 with TRBJ1-6; a possible D gene is TRBD1 (5 bases). V was clipped by 4 bases and J by 8 bases, with 9 bases between them. Germline CDR1 reads LNHDA; CDR2 reads SQIVND (reference sequence). The CDR3 is made up of 13 amino acids. The chain's CDR3 is CASSTGLDSPLHF. The CDR3 DNA follows: TGTGCCAGTAGTACAGGGTTGGATTCACCCCTCCACTTT.

This clone has more than one count but fewer than ten. CDR3 protein: CATSGQAQNYGYTF. CDR3 bases: TGTGCCACCAGTGGACAGGCGCAGAACTATGGCTACACCTTC. The chain links TRBV24-1 to TRBJ1-2, with TRBD1 as a possible D gene (6 bases). The CDR3 contains 14 residues. The germline V gene has CDR1 KGHDR and CDR2 SFDVKD. V was cut by 5 bases and J by 2 bases, with 11 bases left in between.

This sequence joins TRBV11-2 and TRBJ1-6, with TRBD1 matching over 10 bases. V was pared by 5 bases and J by 10 bases, with 8 bases of the junction left unmatched. The CDR3 sequence is 15 residues long. CDR1 SGHAT and CDR2 FQNNGV come from the germline V gene. The CDR3 sequence: CASSPGTGVRSPLHF. DNA of the CDR3: TGTGCCAGCAGCCCGGGGACAGGGGTGAGATCACCCCTCCACTTT.

A single count supports this clone. The chain is built from TRBV13 and TRBJ2-7, with 14 bases identical to TRBD2. J gave up 4 bases and V 5 bases, and 7 bases lay outside the gene matches. The germline CDR1 and CDR2 sequences are PRHDT and FYEKMQ (reference sequence). The CDR3 consists of 16 residues. CDR3: CASSGTSGGKVYEQYF. The DNA for the CDR3 is TGTGCCAGCAGCGGGACTAGCGGGGGAAAAGTTTACGAGCAGTACTTC.

J is TRBJ2-7 and V is TRBV4-1; possibly TRBD1 for D (6 bases). CDR1 is MGHRA and CDR2 is YSYEKL in the germline V gene. V was cut by 6 bases and J by 3 bases, with 6 bases left in between. This CDR3 has 11 residues. CDR3 loop: CASRDSYEQYF. The CDR3 DNA reads TGCGCCAGCAGGGACAGCTACGAGCAGTACTTC.

The chain joins TRBV6-5 to TRBJ2-3; D remains unclear. Looked up from germline, CDR1 is MNHEY and CDR2 is SVGAGI. The V end was cut by 6 bases, the J end by 2 bases, with 9 bases between. The CDR3 contains 13 residues. CDR3 bases: TGTGCCAGCAGCCCCGAGTACACAGATACGCAGTATTTT. It codes for CASSPEYTDTQYF.

This rearrangement joins TRBV6-1 to TRBJ1-1; 8 positions agree with TRBD1. Germline trimming cut 3 bases from V and 5 bases from J; bases unmatched to any gene: 5. CDR1 is MNHNS, CDR2 SASEGT, per germline. The CDR3 consists of 14 residues. The CDR3 reads CASSDGQGATEAFF. CDR3 nucleotides: TGTGCCAGCAGTGACGGGCAGGGGGCTACTGAAGCTTTCTTT.

The chain is built from TRBV6-2 or TRBV6-3 and TRBJ2-7, with 10 nucleotides matching TRBD1. J gave up 2 bases and V 6 bases, and 10 bases lay outside the gene matches. Looked up from germline, CDR1 is MNHEY and CDR2 is SVGEGT. The CDR3 has 16 amino acids. CDR3 in amino acids: CASSNKAGTGAYEQYF. The CDR3 DNA is TGTGCCAGCAGCAACAAAGCTGGGACAGGGGCCTACGAGCAGTACTTC.

The rearrangement joins TRBV7-8 to TRBJ1-1; 7 bases are shared with TRBD1. V was clipped by 3 bases and J by 5 bases; unmatched bases: 6. CDR3 size: 14 residues. Germline V lookup: CDR1 SGHVS, CDR2 FQNEAQ. The CDR3 loop is CASSLTGRRTEAFF. CDR3 nucleotide sequence: TGTGCCAGCAGCTTGACAGGGAGGAGAACTGAAGCTTTCTTT.

The chain joins TRBV30 to TRBJ1-4; D is unresolved. Trimming took off 5 bases at V and 0 bases at J, with 13 bases between the two ends. This CDR3 has 15 residues. Germline V gene sequence: CDR1 GTSNPN, CDR2 SVGIG (reference sequence). CDR3 DNA sequence: TGTGCCTGGGGGCTAGGCCAAACAACTAATGAAAAACTGTTTTTT. Translating it yields CAWGLGQTTNEKLFF.

The CDR3 nucleotides read TGTGCCAGCAGCCTTAGCTTGAGGGGGGGCTATGGCTACACCTTC. It is translated as CASSLSLRGGYGYTF. This chain joins TRBV7-8 and TRBJ1-2, with TRBD1 as a possible D gene (6 bases). The V and J ends lost 5 bases and 4 bases respectively, with 17 bases between them. The CDR3 spans 15 residues. Per the germline V gene, CDR1 is SGHVS and CDR2 is FQNEAQ.

The chain joins TRBV19 to TRBJ2-7; D is uncertain. Germline CDR1 LNHDA, CDR2 SQIVND (reference sequence). This CDR3 has 13 amino acids. The V end lost 3 bases, the J end lost 7 bases, and 13 bases lay between the germline ends. CDR3 in DNA: TGTGCCAGTAGTATGGCACCCGCGAGGGAGCAGTACTTC. It codes for CASSMAPAREQYF.

About this clone: This specimen includes other DNA sequences encoding the same CDR3. J is TRBJ2-7 and V is TRBV18; maybe TRBD1 (6 bases). The germline CDR1 and CDR2 sequences are KGHSH and LQKENI. The CDR3 covers 12 residues. Trimming cost V 3 bases and J 6 bases, with 9 bases left between them. CDR3 sequence (DNA): TGTGCCAGCTCACCTGGGACATCCGAGCAGTACTTC. Amino acids: CASSPGTSEQYF.

The V and J genes are TRBV18 and TRBJ1-1; D may be TRBD1 (6 bases). The ends were cut back, 3 bases at V and 1 base at J, with 15 bases in the middle. From germline, CDR1 is KGHSH and CDR2 LQKENI. CDR3 length: 16 amino acids. This CDR3 is CASSPSVRGGNTEAFF. CDR3 nucleotide sequence: TGTGCCAGCTCACCGTCTGTCAGGGGCGGGAACACTGAAGCTTTCTTT.

The J gene is TRBJ1-2, the V gene TRBV6-5; 8 bases fit TRBD1. The CDR3 has 14 residues. Germline lookup yields CDR1 MNHEY and CDR2 SVGAGI. The trim removed 4 bases at V and 6 bases at J, leaving 7 bases unmatched. The CDR3 DNA sequence: TGTGCCAGCAGTTCTAGGACAGGGAGGAATGGCTACACCTTC. Translation gives CASSSRTGRNGYTF.

The genes are TRBV2 and TRBJ1-4; TRBD1 might be the D (5 bases). The CDR3 length is 15 residues. Germline V lookup: CDR1 SNHLY, CDR2 FYNNEI. Trimming took 6 bases from V and 6 from J, leaving 17 bases between them. The CDR3 nucleotides read TGTGCCAGCAGCTTCTCAGGGTCCTCTGATGAAAAACTGTTTTTT. Translating it yields CASSFSGSSDEKLFF.

This chain links TRBV5-1 with TRBJ2-1; possible D gene TRBD2, 5 bases. The ends were cut back, 2 bases at V and 4 bases at J, with 13 bases in the middle. Germline lookup yields CDR1 SGHRS and CDR2 YFSETQ. The CDR3 covers 15 residues. The CDR3 is CASSFTAVIYNEQFF. DNA for the CDR3: TGCGCCAGCAGCTTTACAGCGGTCATATACAATGAGCAGTTCTTC.

As to this clone: The CDR3 does not close with the conserved phenylalanine or tryptophan, likely indicating a read error. It is unclear where the CDR3 begins or ends on the DNA, so no DNA is shown, and the CDR3 is as TCRdb lists it. The chain carries TRBV19 and TRBJ1-4; the table's D call TRBD1 went unverified against the DNA. The CDR3 length equals 14 residues, ends included. Germline CDR1 reads LNHDA; CDR2 reads SQIVND (reference sequence). CDR3: CASSMDRTSLPTTV.